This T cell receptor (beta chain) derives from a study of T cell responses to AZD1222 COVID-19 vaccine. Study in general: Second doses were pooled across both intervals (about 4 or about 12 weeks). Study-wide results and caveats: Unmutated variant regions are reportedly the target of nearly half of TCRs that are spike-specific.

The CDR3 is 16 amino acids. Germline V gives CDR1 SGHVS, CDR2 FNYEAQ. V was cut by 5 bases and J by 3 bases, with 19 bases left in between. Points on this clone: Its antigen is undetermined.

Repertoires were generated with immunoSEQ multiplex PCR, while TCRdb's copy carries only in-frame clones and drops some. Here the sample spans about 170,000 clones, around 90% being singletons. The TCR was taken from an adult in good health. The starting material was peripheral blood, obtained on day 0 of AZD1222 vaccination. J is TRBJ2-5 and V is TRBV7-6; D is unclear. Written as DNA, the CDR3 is TGTGCCAGCAGCGCAGGAAGGTTAGGTAGGGAAGAGACCCAGTACTTC. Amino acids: CASSAGRLGREETQYF.